This entry is about one T cell receptor beta chain. Its antigen is as yet unknown. The data were taken from a study of shared clonotypes between healthy human individuals. In germline, CDR1 is MDHEN, CDR2 SYDVKM. Deletions cut 2 bases from V and 1 base from J, with 6 bases between. There are 15 residues in the CDR3. Points from the study as a whole: The generation probabilities recorded for non-shared clonotypes fell below those of clonotypes shared by all four donors.

Original processing notes: Filtering differed because ImmunoSEQ produced junction-only sequences that carried no quality scores. Here immunoSEQ multiplex PCR was the method, and the copy in TCRdb shows in-frame clones only, minus some. V and J calls plus clone size are reproduced from that table; the DNA served to infer D and trimming. Counted here are roughly 650,000 clones, more than 95% occurring once; the ten biggest clones make up around 0.058%. Sequencing was done on a sample of naive CD4+ T cells sorted from blood. Specified subset: CD45RA+ positively selected. The V call is TRBV28, the J call TRBJ2-6, with D hard to call. The source of this sequence is a woman in her 30s in good health. The CDR3 bases are TGTGCCAGCAGTTTACGGGTTTCTGGGGCCAACGTCCTGACTTTC. This codes for CASSLRVSGANVLTF.